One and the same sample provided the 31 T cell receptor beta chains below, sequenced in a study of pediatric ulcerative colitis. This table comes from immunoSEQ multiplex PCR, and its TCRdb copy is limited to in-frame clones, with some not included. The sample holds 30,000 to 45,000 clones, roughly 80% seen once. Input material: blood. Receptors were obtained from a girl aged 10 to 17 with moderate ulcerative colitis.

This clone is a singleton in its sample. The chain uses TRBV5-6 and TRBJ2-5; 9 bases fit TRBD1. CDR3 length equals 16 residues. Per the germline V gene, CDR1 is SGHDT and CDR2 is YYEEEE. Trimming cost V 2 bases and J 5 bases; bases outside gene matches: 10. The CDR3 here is CASSFPGQGGRETQYF. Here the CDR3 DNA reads TGTGCCAGCAGCTTTCCGGGACAGGGAGGGAGGGAGACCCAGTACTTC.

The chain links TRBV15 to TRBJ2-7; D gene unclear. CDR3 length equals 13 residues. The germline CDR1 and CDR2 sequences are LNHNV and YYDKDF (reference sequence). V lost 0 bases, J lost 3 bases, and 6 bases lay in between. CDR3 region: CATSRDVGYEQYF. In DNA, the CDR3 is TGTGCCACCAGCAGAGACGTTGGCTACGAGCAGTACTTC.

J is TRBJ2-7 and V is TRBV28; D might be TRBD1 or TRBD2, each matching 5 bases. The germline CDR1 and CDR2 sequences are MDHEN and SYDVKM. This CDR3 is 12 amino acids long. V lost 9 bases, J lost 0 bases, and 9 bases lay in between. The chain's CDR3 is CASWDRSYEQYF. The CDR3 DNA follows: TGTGCCAGTTGGGACCGCTCCTACGAGCAGTACTTC.

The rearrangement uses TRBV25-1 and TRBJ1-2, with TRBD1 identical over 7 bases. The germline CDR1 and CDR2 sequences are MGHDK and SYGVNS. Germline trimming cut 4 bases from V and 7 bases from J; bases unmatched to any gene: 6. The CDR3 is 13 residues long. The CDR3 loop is CASSVTGTRGYTF. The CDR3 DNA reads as TGTGCCAGCAGTGTGACAGGGACGCGTGGCTACACCTTC.

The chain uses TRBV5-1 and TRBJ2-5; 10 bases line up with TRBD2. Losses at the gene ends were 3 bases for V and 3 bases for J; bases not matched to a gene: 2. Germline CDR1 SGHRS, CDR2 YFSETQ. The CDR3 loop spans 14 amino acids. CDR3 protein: CASSSGLAEETQYF. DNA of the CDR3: TGCGCCAGCAGCTCCGGACTAGCGGAAGAGACCCAGTACTTC.

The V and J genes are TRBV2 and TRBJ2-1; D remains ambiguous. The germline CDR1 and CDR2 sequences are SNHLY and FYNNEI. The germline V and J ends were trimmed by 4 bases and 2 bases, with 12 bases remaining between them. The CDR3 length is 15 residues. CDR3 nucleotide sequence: TGTGCCAGCAGTGCGGTACCCGGAACCTACAATGAGCAGTTCTTC. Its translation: CASSAVPGTYNEQFF.

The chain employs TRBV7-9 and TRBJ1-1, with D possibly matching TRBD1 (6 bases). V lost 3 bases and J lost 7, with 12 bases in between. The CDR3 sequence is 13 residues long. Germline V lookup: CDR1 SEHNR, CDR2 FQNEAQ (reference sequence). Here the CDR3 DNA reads TGTGCCAGCAGCTTTCAGGGGCTGATTGAAGCTTTCTTT. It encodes CASSFQGLIEAFF.

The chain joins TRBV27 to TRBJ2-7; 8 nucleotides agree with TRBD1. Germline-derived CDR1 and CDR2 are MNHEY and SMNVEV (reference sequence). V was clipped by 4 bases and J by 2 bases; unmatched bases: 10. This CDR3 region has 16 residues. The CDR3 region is CASSSLSAQGAYEQYF. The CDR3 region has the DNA TGTGCCAGCAGTTCCCTTTCGGCACAGGGGGCCTACGAGCAGTACTTC.

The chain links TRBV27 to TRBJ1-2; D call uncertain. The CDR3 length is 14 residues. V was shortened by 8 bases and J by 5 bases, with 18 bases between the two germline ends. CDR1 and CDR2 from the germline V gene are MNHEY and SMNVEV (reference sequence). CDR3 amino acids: CASSSTAAWYGYTF. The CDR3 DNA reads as TGTGCCAGCTCCTCGACGGCCGCTTGGTATGGCTACACCTTC.

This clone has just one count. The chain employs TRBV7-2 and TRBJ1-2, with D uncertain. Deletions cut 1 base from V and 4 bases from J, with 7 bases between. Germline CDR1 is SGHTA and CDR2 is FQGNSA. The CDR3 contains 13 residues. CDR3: CASSLGGFYGYTF. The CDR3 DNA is TGTGCCAGCAGCTTAGGGGGTTTCTATGGCTACACCTTC.

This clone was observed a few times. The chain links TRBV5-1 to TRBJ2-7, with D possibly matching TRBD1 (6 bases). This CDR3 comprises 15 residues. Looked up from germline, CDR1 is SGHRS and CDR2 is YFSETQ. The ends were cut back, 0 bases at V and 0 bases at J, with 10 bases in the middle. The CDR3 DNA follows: TGCGCCAGCAGCTTGGACAGGGAGACCTCCTACGAGCAGTACTTC. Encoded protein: CASSLDRETSYEQYF. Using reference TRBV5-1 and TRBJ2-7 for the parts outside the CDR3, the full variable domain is KAGVTQTPRYLIKTRGQQVTLSCSPISGHRSVSWYQQTPGQGLQFLFEYFSETQRNKGNFPGRFSGRQFSNSRSEMNVSTLELGDSALYLCASSLDRETSYEQYFGPGTRLTVT.

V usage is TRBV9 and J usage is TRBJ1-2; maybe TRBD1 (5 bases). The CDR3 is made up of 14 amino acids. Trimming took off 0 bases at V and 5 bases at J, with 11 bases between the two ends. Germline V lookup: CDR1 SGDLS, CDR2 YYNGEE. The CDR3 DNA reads TGTGCCAGCAGCGTAGCTACCCAGGGATATGGCTACACCTTC. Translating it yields CASSVATQGYGYTF.

For the CDR3, the DNA is TGTGCCAGCAGCCCCACTTCGACTAGCGCAACCTACAATGAGCAGTTCTTC. This gives the protein CASSPTSTSATYNEQFF. V and J are TRBV11-3 and TRBJ2-1; TRBD2 agrees at 8 bases. CDR1 and CDR2 (germline): SGHNT, YENEEA. The CDR3 has 17 amino acids. The ends lost 5 bases at V and 2 bases at J; junction bases unmatched: 11.

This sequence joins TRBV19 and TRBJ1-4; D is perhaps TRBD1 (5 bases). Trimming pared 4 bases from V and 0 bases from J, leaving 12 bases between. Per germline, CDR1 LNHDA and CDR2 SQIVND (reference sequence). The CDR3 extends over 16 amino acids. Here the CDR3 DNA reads TGTGCCAGTAGTACCCGGGGCCGAGCAACTAATGAAAAACTGTTTTTT. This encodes CASSTRGRATNEKLFF.

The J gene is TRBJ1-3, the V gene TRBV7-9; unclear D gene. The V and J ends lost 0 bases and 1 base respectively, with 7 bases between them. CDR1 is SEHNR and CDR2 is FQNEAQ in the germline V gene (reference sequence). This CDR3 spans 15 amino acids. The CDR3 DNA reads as TGTGCCAGCAGCTTAGCGCCGGGTTCTGGAAACACCATATATTTT. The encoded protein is CASSLAPGSGNTIYF.

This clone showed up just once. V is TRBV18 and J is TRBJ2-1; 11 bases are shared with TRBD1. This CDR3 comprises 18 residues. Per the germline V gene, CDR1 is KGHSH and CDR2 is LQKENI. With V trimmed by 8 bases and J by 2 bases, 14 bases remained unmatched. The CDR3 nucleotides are TGTGCCAGCAGAACGGACAGGGGGCTTGAGTTCGCCTACAATGAGCAGTTCTTC. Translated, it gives CASRTDRGLEFAYNEQFF.

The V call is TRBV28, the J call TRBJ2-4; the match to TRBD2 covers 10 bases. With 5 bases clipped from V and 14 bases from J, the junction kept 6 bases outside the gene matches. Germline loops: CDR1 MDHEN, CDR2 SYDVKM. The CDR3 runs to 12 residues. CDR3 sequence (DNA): TGTGCCAGCAGTGCCGCTAGCGGGAGCGAGTACTTC. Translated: CASSAASGSEYF.

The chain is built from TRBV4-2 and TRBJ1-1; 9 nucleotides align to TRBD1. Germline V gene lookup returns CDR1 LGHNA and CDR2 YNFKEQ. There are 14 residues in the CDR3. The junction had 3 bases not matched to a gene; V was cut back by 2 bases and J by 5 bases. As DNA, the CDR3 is TGTGCCAGCAGCCAAATGACAGGGGGAACTGAAGCTTTCTTT. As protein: CASSQMTGGTEAFF.

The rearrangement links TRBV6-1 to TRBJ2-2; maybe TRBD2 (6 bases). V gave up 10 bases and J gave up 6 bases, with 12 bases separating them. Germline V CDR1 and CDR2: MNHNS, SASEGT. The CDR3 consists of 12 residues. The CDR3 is CATLTSPGELFF. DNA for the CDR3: TGTGCCACCCTGACTAGTCCCGGGGAGCTGTTTTTT.

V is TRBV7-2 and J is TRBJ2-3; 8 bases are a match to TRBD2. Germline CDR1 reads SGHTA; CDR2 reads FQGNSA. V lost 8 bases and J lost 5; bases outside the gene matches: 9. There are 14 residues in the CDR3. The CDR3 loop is CASGSWLAGDTQYF. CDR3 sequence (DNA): TGTGCCAGCGGTTCCTGGCTAGCGGGAGATACGCAGTATTTT.

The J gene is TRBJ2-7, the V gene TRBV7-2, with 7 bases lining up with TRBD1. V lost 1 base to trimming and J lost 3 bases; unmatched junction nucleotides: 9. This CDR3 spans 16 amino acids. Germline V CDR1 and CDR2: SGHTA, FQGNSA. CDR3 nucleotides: TGTGCCAGCAGCTTAGTAGGGGGCCAGTGGGTCTACGAGCAGTACTTC. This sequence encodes CASSLVGGQWVYEQYF.

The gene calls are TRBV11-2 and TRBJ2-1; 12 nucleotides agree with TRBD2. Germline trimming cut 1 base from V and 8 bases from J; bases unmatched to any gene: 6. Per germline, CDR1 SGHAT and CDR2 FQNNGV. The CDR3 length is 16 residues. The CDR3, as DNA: TGTGCCAGCAGCTTAGTGACTAGCGGGAGAGTCTATGAGCAGTTCTTC. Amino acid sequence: CASSLVTSGRVYEQFF.

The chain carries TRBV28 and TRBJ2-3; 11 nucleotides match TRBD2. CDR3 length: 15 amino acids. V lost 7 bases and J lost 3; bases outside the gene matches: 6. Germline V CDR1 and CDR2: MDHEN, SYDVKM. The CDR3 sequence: CASIPLAGETDTQYF. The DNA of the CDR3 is TGTGCCAGCATCCCACTAGCGGGAGAAACAGATACGCAGTATTTT.

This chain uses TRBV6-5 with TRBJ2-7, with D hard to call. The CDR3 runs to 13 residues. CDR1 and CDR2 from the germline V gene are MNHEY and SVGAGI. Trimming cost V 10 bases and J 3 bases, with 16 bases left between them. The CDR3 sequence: CATLSTQDYEQYF. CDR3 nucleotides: TGTGCCACACTCTCAACCCAGGACTACGAGCAGTACTTC.

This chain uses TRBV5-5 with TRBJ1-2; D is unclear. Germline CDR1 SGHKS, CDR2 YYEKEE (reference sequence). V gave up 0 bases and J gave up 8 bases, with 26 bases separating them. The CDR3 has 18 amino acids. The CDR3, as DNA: TGTGCCAGCAGCTTGGCCATTTTTATTTTAGAGGGCCAGACAGGCTACACCTTC. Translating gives CASSLAIFILEGQTGYTF.

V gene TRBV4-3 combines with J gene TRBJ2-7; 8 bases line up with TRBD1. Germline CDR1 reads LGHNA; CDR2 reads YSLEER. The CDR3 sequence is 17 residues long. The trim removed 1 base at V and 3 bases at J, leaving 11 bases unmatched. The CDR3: CASSQGQGAEIFYEQYF. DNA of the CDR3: TGCGCCAGCAGCCAAGGGCAGGGGGCGGAAATTTTCTACGAGCAGTACTTC.

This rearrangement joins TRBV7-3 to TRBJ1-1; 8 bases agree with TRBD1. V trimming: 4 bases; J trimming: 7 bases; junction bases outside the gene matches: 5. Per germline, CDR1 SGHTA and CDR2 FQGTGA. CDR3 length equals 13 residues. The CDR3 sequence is CASSYMGTGEAFF. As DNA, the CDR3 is TGTGCCAGCAGCTACATGGGGACAGGTGAAGCTTTCTTT. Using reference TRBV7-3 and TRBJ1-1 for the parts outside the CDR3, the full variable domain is GAGVSQTPSNKVTEKGKYVELRCDPISGHTALYWYRQSLGQGPEFLIYFQGTGAADDSGLPNDRFFAVRPEGSVSTLKIQRTERGDSAVYLCASSYMGTGEAFFGQGTRLTVV.

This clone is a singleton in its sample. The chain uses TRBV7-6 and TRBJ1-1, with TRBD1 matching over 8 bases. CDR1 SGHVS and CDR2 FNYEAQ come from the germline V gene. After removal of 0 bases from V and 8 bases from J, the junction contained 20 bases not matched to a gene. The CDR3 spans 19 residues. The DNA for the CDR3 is TGTGCCAGCAGCTTAGCTATGGGCGCAGGGGGCGGGGGTGTATCAGAAGCTTTCTTT. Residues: CASSLAMGAGGGGVSEAFF.

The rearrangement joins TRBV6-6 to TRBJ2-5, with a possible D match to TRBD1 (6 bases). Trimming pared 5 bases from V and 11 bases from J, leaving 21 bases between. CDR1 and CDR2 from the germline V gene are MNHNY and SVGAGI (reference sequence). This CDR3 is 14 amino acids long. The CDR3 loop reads CASSPRDTSGEQYF. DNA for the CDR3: TGTGCCAGCAGTCCCCGGGACACCTCCGGGGAGCAGTACTTC.

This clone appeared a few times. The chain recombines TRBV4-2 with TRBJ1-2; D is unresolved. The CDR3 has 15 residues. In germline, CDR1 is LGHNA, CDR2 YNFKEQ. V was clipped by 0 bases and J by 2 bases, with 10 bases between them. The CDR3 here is CASSQDPRMNYGYTF. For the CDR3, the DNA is TGTGCCAGCAGCCAAGATCCGCGGATGAACTATGGCTACACCTTC.

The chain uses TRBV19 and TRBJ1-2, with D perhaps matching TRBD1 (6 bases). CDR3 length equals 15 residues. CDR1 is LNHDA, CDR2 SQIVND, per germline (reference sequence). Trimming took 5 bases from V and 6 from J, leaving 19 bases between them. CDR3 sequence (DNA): TGTGCCAGTAGTGTGGACAGTGTCGTATATGATGGCTACACCTTC. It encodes CASSVDSVVYDGYTF.